The clone carrying this T cell receptor (beta chain) was picked up one time. The junction had 3 bases not matched to a gene; V was cut back by 3 bases and J by 6 bases. This CDR3 is built from 14 residues. Per the germline V gene, CDR1 is MNHEY and CDR2 is SMNVEV (reference sequence). Libraries were prepared by immunoSEQ multiplex PCR; TCRdb keeps only in-frame clonotypes and omits some of them. Among 150,000 to 200,000 clones listed, about nine tenths were seen once. This record belongs to a study of blood T cell repertoires in COVID-19. The rearrangement links TRBV27 to TRBJ2-7; 12 bases fit TRBD1. This TCR derives from a man aged 65 to 85 with acute or convalescent COVID-19. Sequenced sample: peripheral blood. The CDR3 DNA sequence: TGTGCCAGCAGTTTGGGACAGGGGGCAGTCGAGCAGTACTTC. This codes for CASSLGQGAVEQYF.